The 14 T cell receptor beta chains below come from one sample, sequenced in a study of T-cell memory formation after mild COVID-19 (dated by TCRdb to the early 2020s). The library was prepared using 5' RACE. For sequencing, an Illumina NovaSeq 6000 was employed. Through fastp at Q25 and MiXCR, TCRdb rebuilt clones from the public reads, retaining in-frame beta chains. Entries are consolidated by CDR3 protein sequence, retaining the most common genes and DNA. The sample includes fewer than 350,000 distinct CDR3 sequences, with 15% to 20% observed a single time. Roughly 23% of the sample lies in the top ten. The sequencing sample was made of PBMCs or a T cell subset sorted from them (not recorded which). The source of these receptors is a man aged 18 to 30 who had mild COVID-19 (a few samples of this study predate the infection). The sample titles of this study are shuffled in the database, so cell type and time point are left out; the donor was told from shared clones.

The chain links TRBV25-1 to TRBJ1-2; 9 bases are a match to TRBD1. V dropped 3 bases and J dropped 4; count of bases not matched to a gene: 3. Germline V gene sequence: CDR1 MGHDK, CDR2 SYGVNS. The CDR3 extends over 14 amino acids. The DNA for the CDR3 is TGTGCCAGCAGTGATGACAGGGGGTCCTATGGCTACACCTTC. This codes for CASSDDRGSYGYTF.

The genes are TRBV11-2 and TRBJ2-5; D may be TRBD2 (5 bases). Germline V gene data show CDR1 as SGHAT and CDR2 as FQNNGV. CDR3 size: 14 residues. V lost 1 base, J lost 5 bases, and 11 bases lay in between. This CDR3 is CASSLGDYEETQYF. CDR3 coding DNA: TGTGCCAGCAGCTTAGGAGACTACGAGGAGACCCAGTACTTC.

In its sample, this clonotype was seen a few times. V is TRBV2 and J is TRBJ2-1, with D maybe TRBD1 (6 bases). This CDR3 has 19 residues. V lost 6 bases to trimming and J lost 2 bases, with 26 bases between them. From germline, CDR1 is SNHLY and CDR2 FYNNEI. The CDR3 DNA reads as TGTGCCAGCAGGGGGGCGAGCGGAGTACCACCTACACCCTACAATGAGCAGTTCTTC. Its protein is CASRGASGVPPTPYNEQFF.

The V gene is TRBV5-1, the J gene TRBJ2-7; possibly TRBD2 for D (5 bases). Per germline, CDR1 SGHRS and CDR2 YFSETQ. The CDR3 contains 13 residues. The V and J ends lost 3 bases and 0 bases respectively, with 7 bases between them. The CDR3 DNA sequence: TGCGCCAGCAGCTCCGGGGACTCCTACGAGCAGTACGTC. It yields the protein CASSSGDSYEQYV.

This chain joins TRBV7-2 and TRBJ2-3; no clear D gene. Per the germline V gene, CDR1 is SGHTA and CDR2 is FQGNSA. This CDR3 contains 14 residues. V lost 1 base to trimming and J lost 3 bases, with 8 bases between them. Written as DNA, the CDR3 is TGTGCCAGCAGCTTAGGCGTGGGGACAGATACGCAGTATTTT. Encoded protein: CASSLGVGTDTQYF.

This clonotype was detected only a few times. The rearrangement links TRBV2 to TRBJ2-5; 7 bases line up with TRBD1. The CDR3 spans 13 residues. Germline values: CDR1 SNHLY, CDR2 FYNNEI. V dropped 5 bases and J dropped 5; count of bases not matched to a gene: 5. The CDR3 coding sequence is TGTGCCAGCAGTATCGACAGGGTGGAGACCCAGTACTTC. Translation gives CASSIDRVETQYF.

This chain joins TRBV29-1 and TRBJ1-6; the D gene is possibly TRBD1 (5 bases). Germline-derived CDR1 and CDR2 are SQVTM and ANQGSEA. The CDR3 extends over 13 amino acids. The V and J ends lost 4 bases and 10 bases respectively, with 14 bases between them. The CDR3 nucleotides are TGCAGCGTTGCGAGGGGTTTGGACTCACCCCTCCACTTT. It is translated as CSVARGLDSPLHF.

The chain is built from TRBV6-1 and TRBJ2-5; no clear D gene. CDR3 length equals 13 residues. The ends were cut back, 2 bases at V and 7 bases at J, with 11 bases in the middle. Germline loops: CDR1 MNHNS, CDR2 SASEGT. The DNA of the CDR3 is TGTGCCAGCAGTGAACTTGGCTCGGGGACCCAGTACTTC. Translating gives CASSELGSGTQYF.

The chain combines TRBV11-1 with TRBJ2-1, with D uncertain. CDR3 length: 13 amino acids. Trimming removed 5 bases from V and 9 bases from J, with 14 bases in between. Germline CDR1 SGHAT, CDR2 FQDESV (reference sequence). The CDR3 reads CASSHERLTEQFF. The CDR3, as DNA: TGTGCCAGCAGCCACGAAAGGTTGACTGAGCAGTTCTTC.

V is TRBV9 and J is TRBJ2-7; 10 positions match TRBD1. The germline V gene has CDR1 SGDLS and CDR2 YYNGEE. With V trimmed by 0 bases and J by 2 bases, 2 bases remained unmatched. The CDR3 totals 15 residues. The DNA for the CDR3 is TGTGCCAGCAGCGTAGCCGGGACAGGGGCCTACGAGCAGTACTTC. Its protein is CASSVAGTGAYEQYF.

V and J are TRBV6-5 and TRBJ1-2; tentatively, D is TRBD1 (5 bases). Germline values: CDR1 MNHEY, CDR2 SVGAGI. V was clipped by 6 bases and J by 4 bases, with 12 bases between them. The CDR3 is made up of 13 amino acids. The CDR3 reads CASSAGHLYGYTF. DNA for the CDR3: TGTGCCAGCAGCGCCGGACACCTCTATGGCTACACCTTC.

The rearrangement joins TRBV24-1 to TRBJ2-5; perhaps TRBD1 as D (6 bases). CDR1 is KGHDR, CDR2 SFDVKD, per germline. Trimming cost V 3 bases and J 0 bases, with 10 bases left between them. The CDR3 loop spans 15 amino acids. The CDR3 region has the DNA TGTGCCACCAGTGATGCGTCAGGGGACCAAGAGACCCAGTACTTC. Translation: CATSDASGDQETQYF.

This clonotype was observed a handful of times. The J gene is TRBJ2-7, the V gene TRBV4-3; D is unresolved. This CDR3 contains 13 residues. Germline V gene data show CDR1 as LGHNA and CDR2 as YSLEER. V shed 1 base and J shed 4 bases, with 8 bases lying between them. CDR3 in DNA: TGCGCCAGCAGCCAAGGACTTTTATACGAGCAGTACGTC. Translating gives CASSQGLLYEQYV.

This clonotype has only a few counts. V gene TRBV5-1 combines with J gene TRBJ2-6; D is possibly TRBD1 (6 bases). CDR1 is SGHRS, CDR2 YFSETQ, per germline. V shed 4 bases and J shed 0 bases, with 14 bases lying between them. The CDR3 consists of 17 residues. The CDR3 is CASSPRDISSGANVLTF. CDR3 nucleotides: TGCGCCAGCAGCCCCCGGGACATAAGCTCTGGGGCCAACGTCCTGACTTTC.